A selection of T cell receptor beta chains follows, all from one sample in a study of T cells in Graves' hyperthyroidism and ophthalmopathy. TCRdb ran MiXCR on the multiplex PCR reads and lists one entry per CDR3 protein. The sample lists 550,000 to 800,000 distinct CDR3 sequences; 17% were seen once. Sequencing was performed on blood. These receptors were obtained from a man aged 45 to 65 with Graves' hyperthyroidism. CDR3s include the opening cysteine and the closing phenylalanine or tryptophan. D genes are given only for firm matches. Not all rows give a size; the values are once, few, many and, for expanded clones, a class.

many	TRBV11-3	TRBJ2-2	TRBD2	TGTGCCAGCTCACGATGGGGGCTAGCGGGAAGCCCGCACGGGGAGCTGTTTTTT	CASSRWGLAGSPHGELFF
NA	TRBV6-1	TRBJ1-5	TRBD1	TGTGCCAGCAGTGAAGGGCAGGGGGCCAGACCCAACCTCTATAGCAATCAGCCCCAGCATTTT	CASSEGQGARPNLYSNQPQHF
many	TRBV27	TRBJ1-2	NA	TGTGCCAGCAGTTTGGTGGCAGCCACTAACTATGGCTACACCTTC	CASSLVAATNYGYTF
many	TRBV20-1	TRBJ2-1	TRBD2	TGCAGTGCTAGATCGTCTAGCGGGGTGTACAATGAGCAGTTCTTC	CSARSSSGVYNEQFF
few	TRBV19	TRBJ2-3	NA	TGTGCCACCCTCGATGGGGGAGGTGGCGCAGATACGCAGTATTTT	CATLDGGGGADTQYF
NA	TRBV20-1	TRBJ2-7	TRBD1	TGCAGTGCCCGGGACAGGAGCACCTACGAGCAGTACTTC	CSARDRSTYEQYF
many	TRBV27	TRBJ1-1	NA	TGTGCCAGCACCCGGGGGACGGGGAACACTGAAGCTTTCTTT	CASTRGTGNTEAFF
few	TRBV7-9	TRBJ2-2	TRBD1	TGTGCCAGCAGCAACTGGACAGGTCTGAACTCCGGGGAGCTGTTTTTT	CASSNWTGLNSGELFF
many	TRBV6-2/TRBV6-3	TRBJ2-1	NA	TGTGCCAGCAGTTACCTGGGGGGCGATGAGCAGTTCTTC	CASSYLGGDEQFF
NA	TRBV18	TRBJ1-4	NA	TGTGCCAGCTCACCGGACCGGAATGAAAAACTGTTTTTT	CASSPDRNEKLFF
many	TRBV10-3	TRBJ1-1	TRBD1	TGTGCCATCAGTGTGGGGGACAGGGTGTCTGAAGCTTTCTTT	CAISVGDRVSEAFF
NA	TRBV4-1	TRBJ2-5	NA	TGCGCCAGCAGTCCCTGGACTCGGAAAGGGCAAGAGACCCAGTACTTC	CASSPWTRKGQETQYF
many	TRBV19	TRBJ2-7	NA	TGTGCCAGTAGTATTCGGATCACCGGCGGCTACGAGCAGTACTTC	CASSIRITGGYEQYF
many	TRBV28	TRBJ2-7	TRBD2	TGTGCCAGCAGCCCCATGGGCGGGAGGGGTATATACGAGCAGTACTTC	CASSPMGGRGIYEQYF
NA	TRBV13	TRBJ2-7	NA	TGTGCCAGCAGCTTAGGCCAGGATTTAGCCGACGAGCAGTACTTC	CASSLGQDLADEQYF
many	TRBV7-8	TRBJ1-2	NA	TGTGCCAGCAGCTTAGCGATGTCGGCTGGGGGCAACTATGGCTACACCTTC	CASSLAMSAGGNYGYTF
many	TRBV28	TRBJ1-5	NA	TGTGCCAGCGATACAGGGACTCAGCCCCAGCATTTT	CASDTGTQPQHF
few	TRBV5-1	TRBJ2-1	TRBD2	TGCGCCAGCAGTGTCCGACTAGCGGGGGACAATGAGCAGTTCTTC	CASSVRLAGDNEQFF
few	TRBV5-1	TRBJ2-2	TRBD2	TGCGCCAGCAGCTTGGTCGGGGGGGACGTCACCGGGGAGCTGTTTTTT	CASSLVGGDVTGELFF
many	TRBV7-2	TRBJ1-6	TRBD1	TGTGCCAGCAGCTTACGATCCCTCAGGGGGCGGTCACCCCTCCACTTT	CASSLRSLRGRSPLHF
NA	TRBV29-1	TRBJ1-1	NA	TGCAGCGTTGAAGGGGGGGGGGACATCACTGAAGCTTTCTTT	CSVEGGGDITEAFF
many	TRBV2	TRBJ2-1	TRBD1	TGTGCCAGCAGCTACAGGGGCAATGAGCAGTTCTTC	CASSYRGNEQFF
many	TRBV11-2	TRBJ1-2	NA	TGTGCCAGCAGCCTTGGACACCTTACTAACTATGGCTACACCTTC	CASSLGHLTNYGYTF
many	TRBV12-3/TRBV12-4	TRBJ1-2	TRBD1	TGTGCCAGCAGACCGGACAGGGGGCAACGTCGCTATGGCTACACCTTC	CASRPDRGQRRYGYTF
NA	TRBV18	TRBJ2-7	NA	TGTGCCAGCTCACAAGCCATCCTCTACGAGCAGTACTTC	CASSQAILYEQYF
few	TRBV30	TRBJ2-7	NA	TGTGCCTGGAGCCGAGGGGGGCTAGCGGTCTACGAGCAGTACTTC	CAWSRGGLAVYEQYF
NA	TRBV2	TRBJ2-2	NA	TGTGCCAGCAGTGGAGTTACGGGTACCGGGGAGCTGCTTTTT	CASSGVTGTGELLF
many	TRBV3-1	TRBJ2-1	NA	TGTGCCAGCACTCGGGACCCCGGAGGCAATGAGCAGTTCTTC	CASTRDPGGNEQFF
NA	TRBV3-1	TRBJ2-1	TRBD2	TGTGCCAGCAGGCCTTGGGGGGGCTACAATGAGCAGTTCTTC	CASRPWGGYNEQFF